These 10 T cell receptor beta chains originate from one sample sequenced in a study of T cells in Graves' hyperthyroidism and ophthalmopathy. From RNA transcripts, TCR beta CDR3 regions were amplified. Carried out on the TCR CDR3, a first-round RT-PCR used the HTBI primer set. MiXCR, run by TCRdb on the multiplex PCR reads, gives a single entry per CDR3 protein. The table has about 740,000 distinct CDR3 sequences, around 15% seen once; the top ten hold roughly 10%. The sequenced sample was blood. The receptor set was obtained from a woman younger than 35 with Graves' hyperthyroidism.

The rearrangement links TRBV30 to TRBJ1-1; TRBD1 might be the D (5 bases). Germline V CDR1 and CDR2: GTSNPN, SVGIG (reference sequence). This CDR3 contains 11 residues. V lost 1 base and J 11 bases, leaving 11 bases between the germline ends. In nucleotides, the CDR3 is TGTGCCTGGAGTGGTGGGGGAAGCGCTTTCTTT. This sequence encodes CAWSGGGSAFF.

This rearrangement joins TRBV7-9 to TRBJ2-7, with D unresolved. V gave up 6 bases and J gave up 0 bases, with 21 bases separating them. Germline loops: CDR1 SEHNR, CDR2 FQNEAQ (reference sequence). This CDR3 is 17 amino acids long. The CDR3: CASSNKYISPNSYEQYF. CDR3 DNA sequence: TGTGCCAGCAGTAACAAGTACATTAGCCCGAACTCCTACGAGCAGTACTTC.

This clonotype was seen at least ten times. The chain links TRBV7-9 to TRBJ1-4; tentative D call: TRBD1 (5 bases). V was clipped by 5 bases and J by 1 base, with 20 bases between them. This CDR3 has 18 residues. Per the germline V gene, CDR1 is SEHNR and CDR2 is FQNEAQ (reference sequence). Here the CDR3 DNA reads TGTGCCAGCAGCCTACGACTGAGGGGTTCGGGAACTAATGAAAAACTGTTTTTT. It yields the protein CASSLRLRGSGTNEKLFF.

This clonotype was recorded many times. The J gene is TRBJ2-2, the V gene TRBV20-1, with 9 bases identical to TRBD2. There are 19 residues in the CDR3. The J segment lost 1 base and the V segment lost 6 bases, leaving 18 bases of the junction unmatched. CDR1 is DFQATT and CDR2 is SNEGSKA in the germline V gene (reference sequence). The CDR3 DNA reads as TGCAGTGCCCGGAGAGATAGCGGGAGAGAGGAAGAGAACACCGGGGAGCTGTTTTTT. It yields the protein CSARRDSGREEENTGELFF.

With regard to this clonotype: A single base separates this from a much larger clone, so it may be a read error. V usage is TRBV6-2 or TRBV6-3 and J usage is TRBJ2-7; D possibly corresponds to TRBD1 (6 bases). The V end lost 7 bases, the J end lost 3 bases, and 7 bases lay between the germline ends. The germline V gene encodes CDR1 MNHEY and CDR2 SVGEGT. CDR3 length: 11 residues. CDR3 in amino acids: CASKDSYEQYF. The CDR3 DNA sequence: TGTGCCAGCAAGGACAGCTACGAGCAGTACTTC.

A word on this clonotype: Compared with germline, one end of the junction differs, possibly owing to a read error. The J gene is TRBJ1-1, the V gene TRBV29-1, with TRBD1 matching 7 bases. Germline V gene lookup returns CDR1 SQVTM and CDR2 ANQGSEA. This CDR3 is built from 15 residues. CDR3 protein: CSVGRGGLMKTEAFF. The DNA of the CDR3 is TGCAGCGTTGGGAGAGGGGGCCTTATGAAAACTGAAGCTTTCTTT.

The chain joins TRBV2 to TRBJ1-3, with D tentatively TRBD1 (6 bases). V lost 6 bases and J lost 0, with 12 bases in between. The CDR3 covers 15 residues. Germline assignment: CDR1 SNHLY and CDR2 FYNNEI. The CDR3 DNA follows: TGTGCCAGCAGGAACGACAGGTACTCTGGAAACACCATATATTTT. It translates to CASRNDRYSGNTIYF.

The chain combines TRBV7-9 with TRBJ2-7; a possible D gene is TRBD2 (5 bases). Germline V gives CDR1 SEHNR, CDR2 FQNEAQ (reference sequence). This CDR3 comprises 15 residues. Trimming left V 5 bases short and J 1 base short, with 15 bases between. In DNA, the CDR3 is TGTGCCAGCAGCCCCCCCGGGGTGCTATCCTACGAGCAGTACTTC. It yields the protein CASSPPGVLSYEQYF.

This clonotype was counted many times. This chain links TRBV9 with TRBJ1-5, with D unresolved. CDR1 and CDR2 (germline): SGDLS, YYNGEE. The CDR3 loop spans 13 amino acids. Trimming took 1 base from V and 7 from J, leaving 9 bases between them. The CDR3 sequence: CASSVSDGQPQHF. The CDR3, as DNA: TGTGCCAGCAGCGTAAGCGACGGACAGCCCCAGCATTTT.

This clonotype was seen only a few times. The chain joins TRBV20-1 to TRBJ1-3; TRBD1 might be the D (5 bases). V was pared by 0 bases and J by 0 bases, with 6 bases between. The germline V gene has CDR1 DFQATT and CDR2 SNEGSKA (reference sequence). CDR3 size: 14 residues. DNA of the CDR3: TGCAGTGCTAGAGATGACAGCTCTGGAAACACCATATATTTT. It encodes CSARDDSSGNTIYF.